The rows below give T cell receptor beta chains drawn from one sample of a study of blood T cell repertoires in COVID-19. TCRdb keeps only in-frame clones here, not all; method: immunoSEQ multiplex PCR. The table has about 220,000 clones, approximately 80% seen once. Sequencing was performed on PBMCs or T cells enriched from blood (not recorded which). These receptors were obtained from a man in his forties or fifties who had recovered from COVID-19. Both conserved end residues are part of each CDR3. The order of the fields is J gene, V gene, D gene, clone size, CDR3 DNA, CDR3 protein. The D gene is left open where the match is weak. Expanded clones get a size class; other rows say once, few or many, or leave the size out.

J: TRBJ2-6
V: TRBV19
D: .
size: few
DNA: TGTGCCAGTAGCATTAGGGGTGGTGGGGCCAACGTCCTGACTTTC
CDR3: CASSIRGGGANVLTF

J: TRBJ1-4
V: TRBV7-9
D: TRBD1
size: .
DNA: TGTGCCAGCAGCTCGGACAGGGCCCTTGTTTGGGGGAAACTGTTTTTT
CDR3: CASSSDRALVWGKLFF

J: TRBJ2-7
V: TRBV19
D: .
size: .
DNA: TGTGCCAGCCGACGAGGGGGGGCAAACGAGCAGTACTTC
CDR3: CASRRGGANEQYF

J: TRBJ2-7
V: TRBV23-1
D: .
size: few
DNA: TGCGCCAGCAGTCAAATAGGGACACTCCCCTACGAGCAGTACTTC
CDR3: CASSQIGTLPYEQYF

J: TRBJ2-7
V: TRBV28
D: .
size: .
DNA: TGTGCCAGCATCTCTAGCTCCTACGAGCAGTACTTC
CDR3: CASISSSYEQYF

J: TRBJ2-3
V: TRBV18
D: TRBD1
size: .
DNA: TGTGCCAGCTCATCGACAGGGAACACAGATACGCAGTATTTT
CDR3: CASSSTGNTDTQYF

J: TRBJ2-7
V: TRBV14
D: TRBD2
size: .
DNA: TGTGCCAGCAGCCAAGGGGCTAGCGGGGGGGCGTATTACGAGCAGTACTTC
CDR3: CASSQGASGGAYYEQYF

J: TRBJ2-3
V: TRBV9
D: TRBD1
size: .
DNA: TGTGCCAGCAGCTTCCAACCGGACAGGGGGCTCTATTTT
CDR3: CASSFQPDRGLYF

J: TRBJ2-7
V: TRBV5-1
D: TRBD1
size: .
DNA: TGCGCCAGCAGCTTGGGTGGGACAGGGGGCCACGAGCAGTACTTC
CDR3: CASSLGGTGGHEQYF

J: TRBJ1-2
V: TRBV7-2
D: .
size: .
DNA: TGTGCCAGCAGCTTACAGGGTTATGGCTACACCTTC
CDR3: CASSLQGYGYTF

J: TRBJ1-6
V: TRBV10-1
D: TRBD1
size: .
DNA: TGCGCCAGCAGTGTCGGGACAGGGAATTCACCCCTCCACTTT
CDR3: CASSVGTGNSPLHF

J: TRBJ2-3
V: TRBV27
D: .
size: .
DNA: TGTGCCAGCAGGCCGATCACAGGGTCACCCTCCACAGATACGCAGTATTTT
CDR3: CASRPITGSPSTDTQYF

J: TRBJ2-6
V: TRBV7-9
D: .
size: .
DNA: TGTGCCAGCAGCTTAGTGTCCTCAGGGGCTGGGGCCAACGTCCTGACTTTC
CDR3: CASSLVSSGAGANVLTF

J: TRBJ2-7
V: TRBV15
D: TRBD1
size: .
DNA: TGTGCCACCAGCAGAGCCGGGACAGGGTACTTCTACGAGCAGTACTTC
CDR3: CATSRAGTGYFYEQYF

J: TRBJ1-1
V: TRBV29-1
D: TRBD1
size: .
DNA: TGCAGCGTTGGGGGACAGGGGATTGAAGCTTTCTTT
CDR3: CSVGGQGIEAFF

J: TRBJ2-5
V: TRBV18
D: TRBD1
size: .
DNA: TGTGCCAGCTCACCTAGACAGGGCCAAGAGACCCAGTACTTC
CDR3: CASSPRQGQETQYF

J: TRBJ1-6
V: TRBV4-3
D: TRBD1
size: .
DNA: TGCGCCAGCAGCCAAGATCTGGGACAGGGTAAGGGTTCACCCCTCCACTTT
CDR3: CASSQDLGQGKGSPLHF

J: TRBJ1-5
V: TRBV2
D: .
size: .
DNA: TGTGCCAGCAGAGGACACAATAGCAATCAGCCCCAGCATTTT
CDR3: CASRGHNSNQPQHF